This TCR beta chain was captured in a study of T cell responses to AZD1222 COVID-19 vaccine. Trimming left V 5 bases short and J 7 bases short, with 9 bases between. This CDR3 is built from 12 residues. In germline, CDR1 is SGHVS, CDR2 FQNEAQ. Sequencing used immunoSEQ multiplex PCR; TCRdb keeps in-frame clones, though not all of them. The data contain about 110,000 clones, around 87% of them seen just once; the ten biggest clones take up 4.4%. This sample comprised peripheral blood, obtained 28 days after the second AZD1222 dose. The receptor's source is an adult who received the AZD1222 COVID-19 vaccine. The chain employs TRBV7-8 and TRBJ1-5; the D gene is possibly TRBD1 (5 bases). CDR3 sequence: CASSPRGQPQHF. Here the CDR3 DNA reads TGTGCCAGCAGCCCCCGGGGGCAGCCCCAGCATTTT.